These 17 T cell receptor beta chains share one sample of origin, sequenced in a study of CD4 T cell repertoires in COVID-19 (dated by TCRdb to the early 2020s). Uncultured memory T cell samples were subjected to sequencing directly after ex vivo isolation. Library prep was done by the immunoSEQ multiplex PCR assay. In its TCRdb copy, this immuneACCESS table keeps in-frame sequences only and misses some clones. Where compared with another copy, unresolved V genes explain less than half of these, and the others have no known cause. For this sample there are over 20,000 clones; 87% appear just once. The top ten hold 0.58% of the sample. Sample: central memory CD4+ T cells from blood, taken before the COVID-19 pandemic. The sample's cell subset or site label, decoded: CD4+ T central memory cells. These receptors came from a human donor who had COVID-19.

The chain links TRBV28 to TRBJ1-2; TRBD1 agrees at 7 bases. Germline CDR1 reads MDHEN; CDR2 reads SYDVKM. The CDR3 totals 13 residues. After removal of 5 bases from V and 6 bases from J, the junction contained 6 bases not matched to a gene. The DNA of the CDR3 is TGTGCCAGCAGTGCTACAGGGGAGGATGGCTACACCTTC. This encodes CASSATGEDGYTF.

The chain uses TRBV11-2 and TRBJ2-1, with D possibly matching TRBD1 (6 bases). Germline V gives CDR1 SGHAT, CDR2 FQNNGV. The germline V and J ends were trimmed by 3 bases and 4 bases, with 16 bases remaining between them. The CDR3 consists of 16 residues. DNA for the CDR3: TGTGCCAGCAGCTTGGGGGCCAGTCCAGTTTACAATGAGCAGTTCTTC. This translates into CASSLGASPVYNEQFF.

The chain joins TRBV30 to TRBJ2-6; the D is unclear. Trimming left V 3 bases short and J 0 bases short, with 9 bases between. This CDR3 region has 15 residues. Germline V lookup: CDR1 GTSNPN, CDR2 SVGIG (reference sequence). The CDR3 sequence: CAWSQVPSGANVLTF. Written as DNA, the CDR3 is TGTGCCTGGAGCCAGGTCCCCTCTGGGGCCAACGTCCTGACTTTC.

This clone was seen just once. The V call is TRBV5-6, the J call TRBJ2-1; perhaps TRBD1 as D (6 bases). V was clipped by 2 bases and J by 6 bases, with 27 bases between them. Germline CDR1 is SGHDT and CDR2 is YYEEEE. The CDR3 has 19 residues. In nucleotides, the CDR3 is TGTGCCAGCAGCTTCCTTCGACCGGGTGAAGTGGGGGCTGGCAATGAGCAGTTCTTC. Translating gives CASSFLRPGEVGAGNEQFF. Combining the CDR3 with reference TRBV5-6 and TRBJ2-1 gives the whole variable domain DAGVTQSPTHLIKTRGQQVTLRCSPKSGHDTVSWYQQALGQGPQFIFQYYEEEERQRGNFPDRFSGHQFPNYSSELNVNALLLGDSALYLCASSFLRPGEVGAGNEQFFGPGTRLTVL.

The J gene is TRBJ2-7, the V gene TRBV5-4; 7 nucleotides align to TRBD2. V dropped 4 bases and J dropped 0; count of bases not matched to a gene: 7. The CDR3 is made up of 15 amino acids. Germline V gives CDR1 SGHNT, CDR2 YYREEE (reference sequence). For the CDR3, the DNA is TGTGCCAGCAGCGCCGGGGGGAGGAGCTCCTACGAGCAGTACTTC. This codes for CASSAGGRSSYEQYF. Combining the CDR3 with reference TRBV5-4 and TRBJ2-7 gives the whole variable domain ETGVTQSPTHLIKTRGQQVTLRCSSQSGHNTVSWYQQALGQGPQFIFQYYREEENGRGNFPPRFSGLQFPNYSSELNVNALELDDSALYLCASSAGGRSSYEQYFGPGTRLTVT.

This chain joins TRBV10-1 and TRBJ2-3, with a possible D match to TRBD1 (6 bases). Looked up from germline, CDR1 is WNHNN and CDR2 is SYGVQD (reference sequence). The CDR3 is 15 residues long. Trimming shortened V by 4 bases and J by 0 bases, and 11 bases separated the two germline ends. CDR3 in amino acids: CASSGDRSSTDTQYF. For the CDR3, the DNA is TGCGCCAGCAGTGGAGACAGGTCTAGCACAGATACGCAGTATTTT.

The chain recombines TRBV7-9 with TRBJ2-2, with 8 bases lining up with TRBD2. CDR3 length: 14 amino acids. Germline CDR1 is SEHNR and CDR2 is FQNEAQ (reference sequence). The trim removed 3 bases at V and 4 bases at J, leaving 1 base unmatched. CDR3 DNA: TGTGCCAGCAGCTTGGCGGGGGGCACCGGGGAGCTGTTTTTT. Protein product: CASSLAGGTGELFF.

The chain combines TRBV5-1 with TRBJ1-1; D is possibly TRBD1 (6 bases). The CDR3 contains 15 residues. Germline V lookup: CDR1 SGHRS, CDR2 YFSETQ. Trimming took 5 bases from V and 4 from J, leaving 18 bases between them. The CDR3 reads CASRIAGEGVTEAFF. In DNA, the CDR3 is TGCGCCAGCAGGATAGCAGGGGAGGGTGTCACTGAAGCTTTCTTT.

This clone was seen once. The rearrangement links TRBV7-2 to TRBJ2-1, with TRBD1 matching 9 bases. This CDR3 contains 14 residues. Germline assignment: CDR1 SGHTA and CDR2 FQGNSA. V lost 3 bases and J lost 7; bases outside the gene matches: 4. The CDR3, as DNA: TGTGCCAGCAGCTTCACAGGGGGCGGGAATGAGCAGTTCTTC. Amino acid sequence: CASSFTGGGNEQFF.

This rearrangement joins TRBV6-4 to TRBJ2-3, with D maybe TRBD1 (6 bases). The CDR3 contains 13 residues. Trimming stripped 5 bases from V and 3 bases from J, with 9 bases between. Germline V gene data show CDR1 as MRHNA and CDR2 as SNTAGT. The CDR3 reads CASSQGRTDTQYF. The CDR3 DNA sequence: TGTGCCAGCAGTCAGGGGCGGACAGATACGCAGTATTTT.

V and J are TRBV7-9 and TRBJ2-3, with TRBD2 identical over 8 bases. With V trimmed by 2 bases and J by 5 bases, 0 bases remained unmatched. Germline V gives CDR1 SEHNR, CDR2 FQNEAQ (reference sequence). The CDR3 has 13 amino acids. DNA for the CDR3: TGTGCCAGCAGCTTACTAGCGGGAGATACGCAGTATTTT. It translates to CASSLLAGDTQYF.

The chain combines TRBV12-2 with TRBJ2-2; the D call of TRBD2 is as the table states it, not checked on the DNA. TRBV12-2 represents a pseudogene. The CDR3 is 18 amino acids. The CDR3 DNA reads as TGTGCAAGTCGCTTAGCGGACGCCTTTAGCGGGTTGACCGGGGAGCTGTTTTTT. Translation: CASRLADAFSGLTGELFF.

This clone was detected only a few times. The rearrangement uses TRBV10-3 and TRBJ2-2; TRBD1 matches at 10 bases. Germline V gene sequence: CDR1 ENHRY, CDR2 SYGVKD. Unmatched junction bases numbered 6, after V lost 4 bases and J lost 4 bases. There are 16 residues in the CDR3. CDR3: CAISARDRGSTGELFF. CDR3 DNA sequence: TGTGCCATCAGTGCCCGGGACAGGGGATCCACCGGGGAGCTGTTTTTT.

The rearrangement joins TRBV7-2 to TRBJ1-2; weak D call: TRBD1 (5 bases). The CDR3 consists of 13 residues. Germline V gene data show CDR1 as SGHTA and CDR2 as FQGNSA. V was pared by 2 bases and J by 5 bases, with 9 bases between. As DNA, the CDR3 is TGTGCCAGCAGCTTATTTCAGGGATATGGCTACACCTTC. Encoded protein: CASSLFQGYGYTF.

This chain joins TRBV14 and TRBJ1-2; D not certain. The CDR3 runs 14 residues. Germline CDR1 is SGHDN and CDR2 is FVKESK. Trimming left V 3 bases short and J 2 bases short, with 10 bases between. The CDR3, as DNA: TGTGCCAGCAGCCAGGGTGCGGGGAACTATGGCTACACCTTC. Its protein is CASSQGAGNYGYTF.

J is TRBJ2-1 and V is TRBV9; 15 bases agree with TRBD2. This CDR3 region has 15 residues. The ends lost 3 bases at V and 6 bases at J; junction bases unmatched: 1. CDR1 and CDR2 from the germline V gene are SGDLS and YYNGEE. The CDR3 DNA reads as TGTGCCAGCAGCGCGGGACTAGCGGGGGGCAATGAGCAGTTCTTC. It codes for CASSAGLAGGNEQFF. Combining the CDR3 with reference TRBV9 and TRBJ2-1 gives the whole variable domain DSGVTQTPKHLITATGQRVTLRCSPRSGDLSVYWYQQSLDQGLQFLIQYYNGEERAKGNILERFSAQQFPDLHSELNLSSLELGDSALYFCASSAGLAGGNEQFFGPGTRLTVL.

This chain uses TRBV19 with TRBJ2-7; 8 bases agree with TRBD1. CDR1 and CDR2 (germline): LNHDA, SQIVND (reference sequence). V trimming: 10 bases; J trimming: 4 bases; junction bases outside the gene matches: 9. This CDR3 is 13 amino acids long. In DNA, the CDR3 is TGTGCCACTCAATCGACAGGGGCGTACGAGCAGTACTTC. This encodes CATQSTGAYEQYF.